This T cell receptor beta chain was recovered during a study of blood T cells in healthy people across ages. Study-wide context: About one barcoded beta molecule per two T cells was captured by template switching.

This clonotype appeared a few times. A second PCR, run for about 7 to 11 cycles, used a sample-barcoded 5' primer plus a J-beta primer mix. TCRdb fed the 5' RACE reads into MiXCR, producing one record per CDR3 protein. Of 800,000 to 950,000 distinct CDR3 sequences detected, about 28% appear once; the ten largest clones hold approximately 10%. CDR1 is MNHEY, CDR2 SMNVEV, per germline (reference sequence). The CDR3 has 14 amino acids. V was shortened by 7 bases and J by 7 bases, with 17 bases between the two germline ends. These same records also appear under a second study, on T cells of mothers and their children. That source notes: Evidence of persistent microchimeric T cell clones was absent.

This receptor was taken from a woman in her thirties or forties in good health. The chain uses TRBV27 and TRBJ2-1; tentative D call: TRBD2 (6 bases). Source material: blood. CDR3 coding DNA: TGTGCCAGCAAAAAAACCCTGCGGGGAAATGAGCAGTTCTTC. Translating it yields CASKKTLRGNEQFF.